This TCR beta chain was sequenced during a study of OX40 agonist ivuxolimab in advanced cancers. The CDR3 runs 15 residues. Per germline, CDR1 SGHRS and CDR2 YFSETQ. Losses at the gene ends were 4 bases for V and 4 bases for J; bases not matched to a gene: 6. Clones were read by immunoSEQ multiplex PCR, and TCRdb kept only the in-frame ones, dropping some. The sample consists of tens of thousands of clones, roughly nine tenths of them appearing once. This sequence joins TRBV5-1 and TRBJ2-1, with 9 bases matching TRBD2. The sample in question was CD4+ or CD8+ T cells sorted from blood, obtained in a trial of the OX40 agonist ivuxolimab. This sequence originates from an adult with an advanced solid tumor such as melanoma, head and neck, liver or kidney cancer. The CDR3 sequence: CASSPAGGGYNEQFF. In DNA, the CDR3 is TGCGCCAGCAGCCCCGCGGGAGGGGGTTACAATGAGCAGTTCTTC. The full variable domain, its missing parts supplied by reference TRBV5-1 and TRBJ2-1, is KAGVTQTPRYLIKTRGQQVTLSCSPISGHRSVSWYQQTPGQGLQFLFEYFSETQRNKGNFPGRFSGRQFSNSRSEMNVSTLELGDSALYLCASSPAGGGYNEQFFGPGTRLTVL.